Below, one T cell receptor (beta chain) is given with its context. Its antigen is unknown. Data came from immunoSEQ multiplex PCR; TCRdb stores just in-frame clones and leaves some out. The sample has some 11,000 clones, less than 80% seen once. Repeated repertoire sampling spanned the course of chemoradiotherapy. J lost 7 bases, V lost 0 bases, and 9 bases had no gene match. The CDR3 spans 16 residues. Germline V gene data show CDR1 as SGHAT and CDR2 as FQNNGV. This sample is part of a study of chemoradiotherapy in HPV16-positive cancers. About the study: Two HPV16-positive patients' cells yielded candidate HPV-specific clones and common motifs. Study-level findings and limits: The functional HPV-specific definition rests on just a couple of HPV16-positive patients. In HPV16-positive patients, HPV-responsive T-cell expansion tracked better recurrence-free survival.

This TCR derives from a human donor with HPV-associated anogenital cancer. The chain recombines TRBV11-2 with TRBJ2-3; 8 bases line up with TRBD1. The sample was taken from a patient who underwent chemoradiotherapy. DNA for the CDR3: TGTGCCAGCAGCTTAGAGGGACAGGACTACATCTATACGCAGTATTTT. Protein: CASSLEGQDYIYTQYF.